A single sample is the source of the 21 T cell receptor beta chains below, sequenced in a study of shared clonotypes between healthy human individuals. This table comes from immunoSEQ multiplex PCR, and its TCRdb copy is limited to in-frame clones, with some not included. This sample has 2 million or so clones, with 85% to 95% found just once. The specimen was naive CD4+ T cells sorted from blood. Subset described: CD45RA+ positively selected. Receptor source: a man aged 18 to 29 in good health.

This chain uses TRBV6-5 with TRBJ2-7, with 8 bases aligning to TRBD1. V lost 8 bases, J lost 4 bases, and 7 bases stayed unmatched. The germline V gene has CDR1 MNHEY and CDR2 SVGAGI. This CDR3 is built from 13 residues. CDR3 region: CASGPGGSYEQYF. The CDR3, as DNA: TGTGCCAGCGGGCCAGGGGGCTCATACGAGCAGTACTTC.

This CDR3 reads CASSFQTNTGELFF. CDR3 coding DNA: TGTGCCAGCAGTTTTCAGACGAACACCGGGGAGCTGTTTTTT. The rearrangement joins TRBV27 to TRBJ2-2; D not certain. Germline V gives CDR1 MNHEY, CDR2 SMNVEV (reference sequence). Trimming cost V 3 bases and J 0 bases, with 5 bases left between them. This CDR3 has 14 amino acids.

The genes are TRBV5-1 and TRBJ2-7; D is tentatively TRBD1 or TRBD2 (5 bases each). The CDR3 consists of 14 residues. From germline, CDR1 is SGHRS and CDR2 YFSETQ. The germline V and J ends were trimmed by 0 bases and 2 bases, with 9 bases remaining between them. The CDR3 reads CASSLGDGTYEQYF. The CDR3 coding sequence is TGCGCCAGCAGCTTGGGGGACGGGACCTACGAGCAGTACTTC.

The chain links TRBV4-1 to TRBJ2-3; 9 positions match TRBD2. In germline, CDR1 is MGHRA, CDR2 YSYEKL. V lost 7 bases and J lost 2; bases outside the gene matches: 10. The CDR3 has 16 residues. CDR3 loop: CASTPLAGAVTDTQYF. As DNA, the CDR3 is TGCGCCAGCACCCCTTTAGCGGGGGCGGTCACAGATACGCAGTATTTT.

This sequence joins TRBV30 and TRBJ2-7, with unresolved D. CDR3 length: 13 residues. Germline V CDR1 and CDR2: GTSNPN, SVGIG (reference sequence). V shed 1 base and J shed 1 base, with 8 bases lying between them. CDR3 in amino acids: CAWSDWVSYEQYF. The CDR3 region has the DNA TGTGCCTGGAGTGATTGGGTTTCCTACGAGCAGTACTTC.

V gene TRBV27 combines with J gene TRBJ2-2; TRBD1 matches at 10 bases. V lost 2 bases to trimming and J lost 4 bases; unmatched junction nucleotides: 13. The germline V gene has CDR1 MNHEY and CDR2 SMNVEV (reference sequence). The CDR3 covers 19 residues. The CDR3 coding sequence is TGTGCCAGCAGTTTACCCGGGACAGGGGCCCCTTTCGGCACCGGGGAGCTGTTTTTT. Its translation: CASSLPGTGAPFGTGELFF.

This clone is a singleton in its sample. This sequence joins TRBV13 and TRBJ2-3; D gene ambiguous. This CDR3 is 13 amino acids long. V shed 6 bases and J shed 6 bases, with 13 bases lying between them. Germline V gene sequence: CDR1 PRHDT, CDR2 FYEKMQ (reference sequence). CDR3 sequence reads: CASRRAPADTQYF. CDR3 DNA: TGTGCCAGCAGAAGGGCACCGGCCGATACGCAGTATTTT.

The chain has TRBV30 and TRBJ1-5; D gene ambiguous. Trimming shortened V by 3 bases and J by 6 bases, and 12 bases separated the two germline ends. The CDR3 has 13 amino acids. CDR1 is GTSNPN and CDR2 is SVGIG in the germline V gene (reference sequence). CDR3 sequence reads: CAWRLDPGQPQHF. CDR3 nucleotide sequence: TGTGCCTGGAGATTGGACCCGGGTCAGCCCCAGCATTTT. Supplemented by reference TRBV30 and TRBJ1-5, the full variable domain reads SQTIHQWPATLVQPVGSPLSLECTVEGTSNPNLYWYRQAAGRGLQLLFYSVGIGQISSEVPQNLSASRPQDRQFILSSKKLLLSDSGFYLCAWRLDPGQPQHFGDGTRLSIL.

The chain has TRBV30 and TRBJ2-1, with 9 nucleotides matching TRBD1. V dropped 8 bases and J dropped 9; count of bases not matched to a gene: 5. The germline V gene encodes CDR1 GTSNPN and CDR2 SVGIG (reference sequence). The CDR3 is made up of 11 amino acids. The CDR3 DNA reads as TGTGCCGGCAGACAGGGGGGTGAGCAGTTCTTC. Its translation: CAGRQGGEQFF.

The chain uses TRBV2 and TRBJ1-5; D unclear. Germline CDR1 and CDR2: SNHLY and FYNNEI. This CDR3 contains 14 residues. V was clipped by 2 bases and J by 3 bases, with 8 bases between them. The CDR3 sequence: CASSEQGTNQPQHF. The CDR3 nucleotides are TGTGCCAGCAGTGAACAAGGAACCAATCAGCCCCAGCATTTT.

V gene TRBV2 combines with J gene TRBJ2-6, with D perhaps TRBD1 (5 bases). The CDR3 is 13 amino acids. Germline V gene lookup returns CDR1 SNHLY and CDR2 FYNNEI. The CDR3 reads CALQATGANVLTF. CDR3 DNA sequence: TGTGCACTACAGGCAACAGGGGCCAACGTCCTGACTTTC.

CDR3 nucleotide sequence: TGTGCCAGCAGCTCAATCAGCGGGGAGGAGAATGAGCAGTTCTTC. It is translated as CASSSISGEENEQFF. This rearrangement joins TRBV5-4 to TRBJ2-1, with 7 nucleotides matching TRBD2. Trimming at V came to 3 bases and at J to 7 bases, leaving 10 bases not matched to a gene. The CDR3 has 15 residues. CDR1 is SGHNT and CDR2 is YYREEE in the germline V gene (reference sequence).

The V gene is TRBV7-9, the J gene TRBJ2-3, with TRBD2 identical over 14 bases. Germline V gene data show CDR1 as SEHNR and CDR2 as FQNEAQ (reference sequence). The CDR3 is 15 amino acids. V lost 8 bases to trimming and J lost 4 bases; unmatched junction nucleotides: 5. The CDR3 sequence is CASAGLAGAADTQYF. The DNA for the CDR3 is TGTGCCAGCGCGGGACTAGCGGGAGCCGCAGATACGCAGTATTTT. The entire variable domain, with the rest obtained from reference TRBV7-9 and TRBJ2-3, is as follows: DTGVSQNPRHKITKRGQNVTFRCDPISEHNRLYWYRQTLGQGPEFLTYFQNEAQLEKSRLLSDRFSAERPKGSFSTLEIQRTEQGDSAMYLCASAGLAGAADTQYFGPGTRLTVL.

This chain connects TRBV6-1 to TRBJ2-3; the D is unclear. The V gene's germline CDR1 is MNHNS and CDR2 SASEGT. There are 12 residues in the CDR3. V gave up 10 bases and J gave up 2 bases, with 10 bases separating them. CDR3 nucleotides: TGTGCCACCCGGTCCCTCACAGATACGCAGTATTTT. Protein: CATRSLTDTQYF.

The rearrangement links TRBV10-2 to TRBJ2-7; 7 bases match TRBD1. V shed 4 bases and J 4 bases; nucleotides not matched to a gene: 10. The CDR3 runs to 15 residues. Looked up from germline, CDR1 is WSHSY and CDR2 is SAAADI. The CDR3 DNA follows: TGCGCCAGCAGTGCTTTCAACAGGGGTCCTTACGAGCAGTACTTC. It is translated as CASSAFNRGPYEQYF.

With respect to this clone: Distinct nucleotide sequences in the sample also encode this CDR3. The chain links TRBV30 to TRBJ1-1; no reliable D call. V was shortened by 0 bases and J by 3 bases, with 5 bases between the two germline ends. Germline values: CDR1 GTSNPN, CDR2 SVGIG (reference sequence). The CDR3 runs to 12 residues. The CDR3 here is CAWSVRYTEAFF. The DNA of the CDR3 is TGTGCCTGGAGTGTCCGTTACACTGAAGCTTTCTTT.

J is TRBJ2-3 and V is TRBV5-6; unclear D gene. In germline, CDR1 is SGHDT, CDR2 YYEEEE. The CDR3 spans 18 residues. Trimming left V 4 bases short and J 0 bases short, with 21 bases between. The CDR3 protein is CASSQLHLQLTSTDTQYF. CDR3 coding DNA: TGTGCCAGCAGCCAACTACACCTACAGTTAACTAGCACAGATACGCAGTATTTT.

The V gene is TRBV7-9, the J gene TRBJ1-1; maybe TRBD1 (6 bases). The CDR3 extends over 12 amino acids. V lost 11 bases to trimming and J lost 1 base, with 11 bases between them. Looked up from germline, CDR1 is SEHNR and CDR2 is FQNEAQ (reference sequence). CDR3 amino acids: CASSGANTEAFF. The CDR3 nucleotides read TGTGCCTCGTCGGGGGCGAACACTGAAGCTTTCTTT.

The chain carries TRBV10-3 and TRBJ1-2; 7 bases fit TRBD1. The CDR3 extends over 16 amino acids. The ends lost 2 bases at V and 4 bases at J; junction bases unmatched: 10. Germline V CDR1 and CDR2: ENHRY, SYGVKD. The CDR3 loop is CAISEALAAGGYGYTF. The CDR3 DNA follows: TGTGCCATCAGTGAGGCCCTTGCGGCAGGGGGCTATGGCTACACCTTC.

On this clone itself: Other DNA sequences in this sample translate to the same CDR3. The gene calls are TRBV4-3 and TRBJ2-7, with 9 nucleotides matching TRBD2. The V and J ends lost 0 bases and 2 bases, in that order; junction bases with no gene match: 2. Per germline, CDR1 LGHNA and CDR2 YSLEER. The length of the CDR3 is 15 residues. CDR3 in amino acids: CASSQDRLAAYEQYF. The CDR3 DNA follows: TGCGCCAGCAGCCAAGATCGACTAGCGGCCTACGAGCAGTACTTC.

This clone was seen only once. The chain recombines TRBV28 with TRBJ2-4, with 7 bases lining up with TRBD1. The V and J ends lost 7 bases and 12 bases, in that order; junction bases with no gene match: 6. This CDR3 spans 11 amino acids. Germline V lookup: CDR1 MDHEN, CDR2 SYDVKM. The CDR3: CASTDRVSQYF. As DNA, the CDR3 is TGTGCCAGCACAGACAGGGTCAGTCAGTACTTC. Using reference TRBV28 and TRBJ2-4 for the parts outside the CDR3, the full variable domain is DVKVTQSSRYLVKRTGEKVFLECVQDMDHENMFWYRQDPGLGLRLIYFSYDVKMKEKGDIPEGYSVSREKKERFSLILESASTNQTSMYLCASTDRVSQYFGAGTRLSVL.